Below are 13 T cell receptor beta chains sequenced from a single sample in a study of a mutant IDH1 vaccine in newly diagnosed glioma (dated by TCRdb to about 2021). The method was the immunoSEQ multiplex PCR assay. TCRdb limited this immuneACCESS table to in-frame rearrangements with V and J called. A share of clones is missing; checked studies link under half to unresolved V genes, and the rest is unexplained. This sample has fewer than 95,000 clones in its table, and more than 80% of those were observed once. The ten top clones hold under 6.5% of the sample. Their specific antigens are unknown. The time point label, as the study defines it: week 47, end of study. Each vaccine dose was 300 ug of a 20-mer mutant IDH1 peptide in Montanide, given subcutaneously with topical imiquimod. The sample consisted of PBMCs, taken from a glioma patient whose treatment included an IDH1 peptide vaccine. The receptors originated from a middle-aged man with glioma.

V and J are TRBV4-2 and TRBJ1-2; the D is unclear. CDR1 LGHNA and CDR2 YNFKEQ come from the germline V gene. The CDR3 is made up of 15 amino acids. Trimming took 1 base from V and 2 from J, leaving 11 bases between them. The CDR3 coding sequence is TGTGCCAGCAGCCAAGGGCTCGGGGAGAACTATGGCTACACCTTC. This codes for CASSQGLGENYGYTF.

This clone occurred a few times. The sample contains more than one DNA sequence encoding this CDR3. The chain carries TRBV9 and TRBJ1-1, with a possible D match to TRBD1 (6 bases). CDR1 and CDR2 (germline): SGDLS, YYNGEE. V was shortened by 3 bases and J by 1 base, with 13 bases between the two germline ends. The CDR3 is 15 amino acids. CDR3 coding DNA: TGTGCCAGCAGCGCCGGGACATTGGGGAACACTGAAGCTTTCTTT. It specifies CASSAGTLGNTEAFF.

The V gene is TRBV7-2, the J gene TRBJ2-7; tentatively, D is TRBD1 or TRBD2 (5 bases each). The germline V and J ends were trimmed by 5 bases and 0 bases, with 17 bases remaining between them. Germline V lookup: CDR1 SGHTA, CDR2 FQGNSA. CDR3 length: 16 amino acids. This CDR3 is CASSQRSGRSSYEQYF. CDR3 nucleotide sequence: TGTGCCAGCAGCCAAAGGTCGGGACGTAGCTCCTACGAGCAGTACTTC.

The CDR3 DNA reads TGTGCCAGCAGCACTCCGGGACAGGCGTACAATGAGCAGTTCTTC. This codes for CASSTPGQAYNEQFF. The gene calls are TRBV7-9 and TRBJ2-1, with 8 bases aligning to TRBD1. Germline assignment: CDR1 SEHNR and CDR2 FQNEAQ (reference sequence). This CDR3 contains 15 residues. After removal of 5 bases from V and 4 bases from J, the junction contained 7 bases not matched to a gene. The variable domain in full, with the rest retrieved from reference TRBV7-9 and TRBJ2-1, is DTGVSQNPRHKITKRGQNVTFRCDPISEHNRLYWYRQTLGQGPEFLTYFQNEAQLEKSRLLSDRFSAERPKGSFSTLEIQRTEQGDSAMYLCASSTPGQAYNEQFFGPGTRLTVL.

The V and J genes are TRBV10-3 and TRBJ2-1, with TRBD2 matching over 12 bases. Germline CDR1 and CDR2: ENHRY and SYGVKD. Losses at the gene ends were 6 bases for V and 5 bases for J; bases not matched to a gene: 5. The CDR3 spans 15 residues. CDR3 DNA: TGTGCCATCAGCCTGACTAGCGGGGGTGACAATGAGCAGTTCTTC. As protein: CAISLTSGGDNEQFF.

This rearrangement joins TRBV7-2 to TRBJ2-1, with D perhaps matching TRBD1 or TRBD2 (5 bases each). V dropped 1 base and J dropped 8 bases, with 12 bases sitting between them. The CDR3 is 14 residues long. Germline V gives CDR1 SGHTA, CDR2 FQGNSA. The CDR3 spells CASSLGWGYDEQFF. CDR3 nucleotides: TGTGCCAGCAGCTTAGGCTGGGGGTATGATGAGCAGTTCTTC. The entire variable domain, with the rest obtained from reference TRBV7-2 and TRBJ2-1, is as follows: GAGVSQSPSNKVTEKGKDVELRCDPISGHTALYWYRQSLGQGLEFLIYFQGNSAPDKSGLPSDRFSAERTGGSVSTLTIQRTQQEDSAVYLCASSLGWGYDEQFFGPGTRLTVL.

The chain uses TRBV30 and TRBJ1-1, with D possibly matching TRBD1 (6 bases). This CDR3 comprises 12 residues. Germline V gene lookup returns CDR1 GTSNPN and CDR2 SVGIG (reference sequence). V lost 5 bases to trimming and J lost 5 bases, with 12 bases between them. The CDR3 DNA is TGTGCCTGGCAACAGGGTATTACTGAAGCTTTCTTT. Protein product: CAWQQGITEAFF.

CDR3 sequence reads: CASSPLGGLQGYTF. For the CDR3, the DNA is TGTGCCAGCAGCCCCCTGGGAGGGCTTCAAGGCTACACCTTC. The chain employs TRBV5-8 and TRBJ1-2; D call uncertain. Trimming took 4 bases from V and 8 from J, leaving 18 bases between them. The germline gives CDR1 SGHTS, CDR2 YDEGEE. The CDR3 is 14 amino acids.

For this clone: The junction differs from germline at one of its ends, possibly a read error. CDR3: CAWSHYGYTF. DNA for the CDR3: TGTGCCTGGAGTCACTACGGCTACACCTTC. The chain links TRBV30 to TRBJ1-2; D gene uncertain. The germline gives CDR1 GTSNPN, CDR2 SVGIG (reference sequence). The CDR3 loop spans 10 amino acids.

V and J are TRBV7-8 and TRBJ2-7; D tentatively reads TRBD1 or TRBD2 (6 bases each). Germline V gene sequence: CDR1 SGHVS, CDR2 FQNEAQ. CDR3 length equals 14 residues. Between the trimmed V and J ends, which lost 2 bases and 1 base, there was a span of 9 bases. The CDR3 sequence: CASSLQGRSYEQYF. The CDR3 DNA is TGTGCCAGCAGCTTACAGGGGAGGTCCTACGAGCAGTACTTC.

This rearrangement joins TRBV2 to TRBJ2-3, with 12 bases matching TRBD2. This CDR3 comprises 22 residues. V was pared by 6 bases and J by 0 bases, with 22 bases of the junction left unmatched. The germline gives CDR1 SNHLY, CDR2 FYNNEI. CDR3 bases: TGTGCCAGCAGGGGACAGGGTGCTGTAACTAGCGGGGGGCCTGGGAGCACAGATACGCAGTATTTT. This codes for CASRGQGAVTSGGPGSTDTQYF.

The V and J genes are TRBV6-5 and TRBJ2-7; TRBD1 agrees at 8 bases. This CDR3 region has 14 residues. V gave up 5 bases and J gave up 5 bases; unmatched junction bases: 8. In germline, CDR1 is MNHEY, CDR2 SVGAGI. This chain's CDR3 is CASSLPGGFDEQYF. CDR3 bases: TGTGCCAGCAGTCTCCCAGGGGGCTTCGACGAGCAGTACTTC.

This chain uses TRBV11-2 with TRBJ2-3; the D gene is possibly TRBD1 (5 bases). V lost 5 bases and J lost 1, with 13 bases in between. The CDR3 runs to 15 residues. CDR1 is SGHAT and CDR2 is FQNNGV in the germline V gene. CDR3 coding DNA: TGTGCCAGCAGCCCCCAGGGATGGGGCACAGATACGCAGTATTTT. The encoded protein is CASSPQGWGTDTQYF.